The entry below gives a single T cell receptor (beta chain) sequence along with its context. The sample comes from a study of technical replicates of blood from several donors. The method was immunoSEQ multiplex PCR; TCRdb's version includes in-frame clones alone and lacks a portion of them. The sample records tens of thousands of clones, roughly 90% being singletons. There are 14 residues in the CDR3. CDR1 and CDR2 from the germline V gene are SGHAT and FQNNGV. Trimming took 4 bases from V and 4 from J; bases not matched to a gene: 3. Sequenced: T cells isolated from PBMCs. The chain is built from TRBV11-2 and TRBJ1-5; 8 nucleotides match TRBD1. The TCR sequence derives from a human donor in good health. This CDR3 is CASSSGGANQPQHF. CDR3 DNA sequence: TGTGCCAGCAGCTCAGGGGGCGCGAATCAGCCCCAGCATTTT.